These 19 T cell receptor beta chains were all obtained from the same sample, sequenced in a study of beta chain features in type 1 diabetes. Expressed TCRB transcripts were sequenced after all isolated RNA was converted to cDNA. The protocol was immunoSEQ multiplex PCR, while the TCRdb copy is restricted to in-frame clones and leaves out a portion. The table shows about 320,000 clones, with less than 15% occurring only once. Material for sequencing was central memory CD4+ T cells from blood. These receptors were collected from a man aged 30 to 45 in good health.

This clone was counted only a few times. Because the CDR3's place on the DNA is in doubt, the DNA is left out and the CDR3 is given as listed by TCRdb. The genes are TRBV6-1 and TRBJ2-7; the table assigns TRBD1, which was not confirmed against the DNA. Both ends counted, the CDR3 spans 12 residues. The germline CDR1 and CDR2 sequences are MNHNS and SASEGT. This CDR3 reads CASSDWGQGTIV.

This clone came up a few times. Other DNA sequences in the sample encode the same CDR3. The rearrangement uses TRBV20-1 and TRBJ2-5; D is ambiguous. Trimming shortened V by 7 bases and J by 1 base, and 7 bases separated the two germline ends. Germline loops: CDR1 DFQATT, CDR2 SNEGSKA (reference sequence). CDR3 size: 11 residues. The CDR3 sequence is CSGTVQETQYF. Written as DNA, the CDR3 is TGCAGTGGGACGGTCCAAGAGACCCAGTACTTC.

This clone was recorded a few times. This sequence joins TRBV15 and TRBJ2-1; perhaps TRBD2 as D (6 bases). The V end lost 0 bases, the J end lost 9 bases, and 9 bases lay between the germline ends. Looked up from germline, CDR1 is LNHNV and CDR2 is YYDKDF (reference sequence). This CDR3 spans 13 amino acids. In DNA form, the CDR3 reads TGTGCCACCAGCAGAGATTTAGCGGCTGAGCAGTTCTTC. Residues: CATSRDLAAEQFF.

The V gene is TRBV5-6, the J gene TRBJ1-3; tentative D call: TRBD1 (5 bases). The CDR3 covers 16 residues. The ends were cut back, 7 bases at V and 0 bases at J, with 17 bases in the middle. The germline gives CDR1 SGHDT, CDR2 YYEEEE. CDR3 sequence: CASQRRDVYSGNTIYF. CDR3 bases: TGTGCCAGCCAGAGGCGGGACGTCTACTCTGGAAACACCATATATTTT.

This clone has only a few counts. The V gene is TRBV21-1, the J gene TRBJ2-7. TRBV21-1 is assigned pseudogene status. This CDR3 is 16 amino acids long. The CDR3 sequence: CASSNWGADPGYEQYF. CDR3 in DNA: TGTGCCAGCAGCAATTGGGGCGCTGACCCGGGGTACGAGCAGTACTTC.

This clone showed up just a few times. The gene calls are TRBV7-9 and TRBJ1-2; possibly TRBD1 for D (5 bases). The germline V gene has CDR1 SEHNR and CDR2 FQNEAQ (reference sequence). The CDR3 is 13 amino acids. V was cut by 4 bases and J by 7 bases, with 13 bases left in between. The CDR3 reads CASSSDGRGGYTF. The DNA of the CDR3 is TGTGCCAGCAGCTCGGATGGGAGGGGTGGCTACACCTTC.

This rearrangement joins TRBV30 to TRBJ2-5; TRBD1 might be the D (5 bases). The germline V gene has CDR1 GTSNPN and CDR2 SVGIG (reference sequence). The CDR3 spans 15 residues. Trimming pared 1 base from V and 5 bases from J, leaving 17 bases between. The CDR3 DNA reads as TGTGCCTGGAGTGCCCATATAGGGGCTGGGGAGACCCAGTACTTC. Protein sequence: CAWSAHIGAGETQYF.

V gene TRBV18 combines with J gene TRBJ2-7; D tentatively reads TRBD1 or TRBD2 (5 bases each). Germline CDR1 KGHSH, CDR2 LQKENI. This CDR3 contains 13 residues. V was shortened by 4 bases and J by 3 bases, with 10 bases between the two germline ends. This chain's CDR3 is CASSRDRGYEQYV. In nucleotides, the CDR3 is TGTGCCAGCTCACGGGACCGGGGCTACGAGCAGTACGTC.

This clone was found a few times. J is TRBJ1-1 and V is TRBV5-1, with 8 bases identical to TRBD1. The germline gives CDR1 SGHRS, CDR2 YFSETQ. CDR3 length equals 13 residues. The V segment lost 4 bases and the J segment 6 bases; nucleotides outside the gene matches: 5. The CDR3 reads CASSADRGAEAFF. The CDR3 DNA is TGCGCCAGCAGCGCTGACAGGGGTGCTGAAGCTTTCTTT. Full variable domain (missing parts from reference TRBV5-1 and TRBJ1-1): KAGVTQTPRYLIKTRGQQVTLSCSPISGHRSVSWYQQTPGQGLQFLFEYFSETQRNKGNFPGRFSGRQFSNSRSEMNVSTLELGDSALYLCASSADRGAEAFFGQGTRLTVV.

A note on this clone: The sample has other DNA sequences that encode this CDR3 too. V and J are TRBV11-2 and TRBJ2-5; D is possibly TRBD1 (5 bases). This CDR3 spans 15 amino acids. In germline, CDR1 is SGHAT, CDR2 FQNNGV. V dropped 1 base and J dropped 5 bases, with 14 bases sitting between them. CDR3 amino acids: CASSLGGSVGETQYF. CDR3 in DNA: TGTGCCAGCAGCTTAGGGGGCAGTGTTGGCGAGACCCAGTACTTC.

This sequence joins TRBV5-4 and TRBJ2-1; 11 bases align to TRBD2. Germline V CDR1 and CDR2: SGHNT, YYREEE (reference sequence). The CDR3 totals 15 residues. V lost 4 bases, J lost 7 bases, and 7 bases stayed unmatched. The CDR3 DNA reads as TGTGCCAGCAGCCCCGGGACTAGCGGATGGAATGAGCAGTTCTTC. Translating it yields CASSPGTSGWNEQFF. The whole variable domain, remainder taken from reference TRBV5-4 and TRBJ2-1, is ETGVTQSPTHLIKTRGQQVTLRCSSQSGHNTVSWYQQALGQGPQFIFQYYREEENGRGNFPPRFSGLQFPNYSSELNVNALELDDSALYLCASSPGTSGWNEQFFGPGTRLTVL.

This clone was observed a few times. Since a far larger clone is one base different, this is likely a read error. The genes are TRBV4-2 and TRBJ1-3, with D tentatively TRBD1 (5 bases). The CDR3 loop spans 18 amino acids. The germline gives CDR1 LGHNA, CDR2 YNFKEQ. Trimming took 0 bases from V and 4 from J, leaving 19 bases between them. The CDR3: CASSQEDQGRPGGNTIYF. CDR3 bases: TGTGCCAGCAGCCAAGAAGATCAGGGCAGGCCGGGCGGAAACACCATATATTTT.

This clone was counted only a few times. V and J are TRBV11-2 and TRBJ2-6; TRBD1 matches at 7 bases. This CDR3 has 16 residues. Germline loops: CDR1 SGHAT, CDR2 FQNNGV. J lost 7 bases, V lost 2 bases, and 8 bases had no gene match. Here the CDR3 reads CASSLNRGFGANVLTF. The CDR3 DNA follows: TGTGCCAGCAGCTTAAACAGGGGCTTTGGAGCCAACGTCCTGACTTTC.

Here the CDR3 DNA reads TGTGCCAGCATGACGTACGGCAATCAGCCCCAGCATTTT. Translated: CASMTYGNQPQHF. The V gene is TRBV6-5, the J gene TRBJ1-5; D is unresolved. The length of the CDR3 is 13 residues. V was trimmed by 7 bases and J by 2 bases, leaving 9 bases between them. Germline loops: CDR1 MNHEY, CDR2 SVGAGI.

This clone has only a few counts. The same CDR3 arises from other DNA sequences in this sample as well. The chain carries TRBV6-1 and TRBJ2-4; weak D call: TRBD2 (6 bases). V was pared by 3 bases and J by 0 bases, with 9 bases between. CDR3 size: 15 residues. Germline V gene data show CDR1 as MNHNS and CDR2 as SASEGT. In DNA, the CDR3 is TGTGCCAGCAGTGAGGCGGGGCTAGCCAAAAACATTCAGTACTTC. This translates into CASSEAGLAKNIQYF.

In its sample, this clone was seen a few times. The chain recombines TRBV18 with TRBJ2-7; maybe TRBD1 (6 bases). Looked up from germline, CDR1 is KGHSH and CDR2 is LQKENI. CDR3 size: 15 residues. The V gene lost 4 bases and the J gene lost 2 bases, with 15 bases spanning the gap. CDR3 bases: TGTGCCAGCTCACGGGGAGACAGGCCCACCTACGAGCAGTACGTC. Translated: CASSRGDRPTYEQYV.

This clone was counted only a few times. The rearrangement links TRBV11-3 to TRBJ2-1; D is perhaps TRBD1 or TRBD2 (6 bases each). The V gene lost 6 bases and the J gene lost 4 bases, with 13 bases spanning the gap. In germline, CDR1 is SGHNT, CDR2 YENEEA. This CDR3 has 14 residues. CDR3 region: CASSPGGGYNEQFF. CDR3 DNA: TGTGCCAGCAGTCCAGGAGGGGGATACAATGAGCAGTTCTTC.

V and J are TRBV4-2 and TRBJ1-2; D uncertain. V lost 1 base and J 0 bases, leaving 6 bases between the germline ends. CDR1 is LGHNA and CDR2 is YNFKEQ in the germline V gene. The CDR3 has 14 amino acids. The CDR3, as DNA: TGTGCCAGCAGCCAAGCCGCTTCTAACTATGGCTACACCTTC. Protein: CASSQAASNYGYTF.

There are a few counts of this clone. This chain links TRBV5-1 with TRBJ2-2, with D perhaps assigned TRBD1 or TRBD2 (5 bases each). CDR3 length: 15 amino acids. CDR1 is SGHRS and CDR2 is YFSETQ in the germline V gene. V dropped 2 bases and J dropped 3 bases, with 11 bases sitting between them. The DNA of the CDR3 is TGCGCCAGCAGCTTCCAGGGAGAGGACACCGGGGAGCTGTTTTTT. It translates to CASSFQGEDTGELFF.